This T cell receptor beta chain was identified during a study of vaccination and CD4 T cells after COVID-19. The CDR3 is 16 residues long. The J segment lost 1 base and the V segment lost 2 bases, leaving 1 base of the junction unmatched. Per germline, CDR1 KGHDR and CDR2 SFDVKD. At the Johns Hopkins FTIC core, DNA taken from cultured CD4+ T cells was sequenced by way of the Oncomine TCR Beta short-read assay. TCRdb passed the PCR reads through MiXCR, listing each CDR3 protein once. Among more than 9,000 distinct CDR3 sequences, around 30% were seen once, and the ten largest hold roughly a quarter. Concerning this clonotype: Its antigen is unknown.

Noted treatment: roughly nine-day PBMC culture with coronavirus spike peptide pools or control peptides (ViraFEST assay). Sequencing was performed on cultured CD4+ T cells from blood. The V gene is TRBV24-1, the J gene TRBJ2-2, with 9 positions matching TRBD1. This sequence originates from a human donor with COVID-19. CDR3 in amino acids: CATSDSGQGNTGELFF. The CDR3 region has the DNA TGTGCCACCAGTGATTCGGGACAGGGGAACACCGGGGAGCTGTTTTTT.